This entry concerns a single T cell receptor (beta chain). Antigen specificity is unknown. Method: immunoSEQ multiplex PCR; TCRdb's copy keeps in-frame clones and lacks some. In the table there are under 150,000 clones, approximately 94% of which are singletons. This entry comes from a study of siplizumab effects on memory and regulatory T cells. General study results and limits: Siplizumab caused a significant drop in alloreactive sequences traceable to unstimulated CD4+ memory cells. Unstimulated subset assignment was obtained for only a minor fraction of alloreactive clones. Naive T cells appeared more varied than memory cells and looked like key alloresponse contributors.

Sequenced material: non-Treg CD4+ T cells sorted from blood. This TCR came from a human donor in good health.

CDR3 protein: CASSFGGTTEAFF. CDR3 in DNA: TGTGCCAGCAGCTTCGGGGGGACAACTGAAGCTTTCTTT. This chain links TRBV13 with TRBJ1-1; tentatively, D is TRBD1 (6 bases). Trimming took 3 bases from V and 5 from J, leaving 10 bases between them. Germline V gives CDR1 PRHDT, CDR2 FYEKMQ (reference sequence). CDR3 length: 13 residues.